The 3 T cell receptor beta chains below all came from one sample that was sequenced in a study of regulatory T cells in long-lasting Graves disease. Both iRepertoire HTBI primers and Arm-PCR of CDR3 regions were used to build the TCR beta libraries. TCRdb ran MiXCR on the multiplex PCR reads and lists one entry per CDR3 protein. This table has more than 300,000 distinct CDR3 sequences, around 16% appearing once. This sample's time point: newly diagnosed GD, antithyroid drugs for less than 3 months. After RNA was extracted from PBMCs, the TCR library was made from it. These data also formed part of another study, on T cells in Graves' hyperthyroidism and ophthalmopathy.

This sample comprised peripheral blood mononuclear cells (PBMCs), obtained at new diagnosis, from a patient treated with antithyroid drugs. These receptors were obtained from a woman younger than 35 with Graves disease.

The CDR3 DNA sequence: TGTGCCAGCAGCTTGACTCGAGTGGGGCATTCACCCCTCCACTTT. It translates to CASSLTRVGHSPLHF. V is TRBV11-2 and J is TRBJ1-6, with D possibly matching TRBD1 (5 bases). From germline, CDR1 is SGHAT and CDR2 FQNNGV. The CDR3 length is 15 residues. Trimming took 3 bases from V and 8 from J, leaving 14 bases between them.

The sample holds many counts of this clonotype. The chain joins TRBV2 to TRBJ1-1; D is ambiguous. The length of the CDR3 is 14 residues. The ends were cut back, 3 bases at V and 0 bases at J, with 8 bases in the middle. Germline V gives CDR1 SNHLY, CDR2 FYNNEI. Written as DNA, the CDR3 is TGTGCCAGCAGTGAGAGATTCATGAACACTGAAGCTTTCTTT. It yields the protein CASSERFMNTEAFF.

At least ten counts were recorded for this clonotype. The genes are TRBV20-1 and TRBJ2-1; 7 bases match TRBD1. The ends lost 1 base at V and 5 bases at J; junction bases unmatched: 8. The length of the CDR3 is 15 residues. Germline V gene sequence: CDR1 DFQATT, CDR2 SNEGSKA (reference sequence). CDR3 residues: CSARAAGTVHNEQFF. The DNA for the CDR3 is TGCAGTGCTAGAGCCGCCGGGACAGTTCACAATGAGCAGTTCTTC.